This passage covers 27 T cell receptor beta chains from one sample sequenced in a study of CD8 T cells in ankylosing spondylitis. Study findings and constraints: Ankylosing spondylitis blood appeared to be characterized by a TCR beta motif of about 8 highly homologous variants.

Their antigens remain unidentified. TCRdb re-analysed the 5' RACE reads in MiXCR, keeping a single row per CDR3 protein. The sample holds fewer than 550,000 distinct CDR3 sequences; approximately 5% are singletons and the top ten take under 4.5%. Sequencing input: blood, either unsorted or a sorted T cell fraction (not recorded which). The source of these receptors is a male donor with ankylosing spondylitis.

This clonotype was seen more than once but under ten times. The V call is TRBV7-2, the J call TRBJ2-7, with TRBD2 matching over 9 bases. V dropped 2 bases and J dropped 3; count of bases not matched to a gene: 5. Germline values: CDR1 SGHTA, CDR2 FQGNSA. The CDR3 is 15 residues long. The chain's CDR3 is CASSLSSAGGYEQYF. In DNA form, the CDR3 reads TGTGCCAGCAGCTTATCGTCAGCGGGGGGCTACGAGCAGTACTTC. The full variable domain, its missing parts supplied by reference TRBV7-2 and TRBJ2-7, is GAGVSQSPSNKVTEKGKDVELRCDPISGHTALYWYRQSLGQGLEFLIYFQGNSAPDKSGLPSDRFSAERTGGSVSTLTIQRTQQEDSAVYLCASSLSSAGGYEQYFGPGTRLTVT.

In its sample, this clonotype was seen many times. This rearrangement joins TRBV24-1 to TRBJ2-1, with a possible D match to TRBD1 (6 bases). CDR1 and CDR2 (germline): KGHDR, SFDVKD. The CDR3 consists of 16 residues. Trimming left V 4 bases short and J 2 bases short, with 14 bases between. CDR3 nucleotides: TGTGCCACCAGTGACTACAGGGCGAAGACCTACAATGAGCAGTTCTTC. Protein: CATSDYRAKTYNEQFF.

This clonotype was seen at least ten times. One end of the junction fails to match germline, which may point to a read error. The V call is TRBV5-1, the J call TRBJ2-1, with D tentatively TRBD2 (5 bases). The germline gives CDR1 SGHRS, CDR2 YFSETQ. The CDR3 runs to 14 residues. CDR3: CASSLGWEYSEQFF. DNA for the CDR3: TGCGCCAGCAGCTTGGGGTGGGAGTACAGTGAGCAGTTCTTC.

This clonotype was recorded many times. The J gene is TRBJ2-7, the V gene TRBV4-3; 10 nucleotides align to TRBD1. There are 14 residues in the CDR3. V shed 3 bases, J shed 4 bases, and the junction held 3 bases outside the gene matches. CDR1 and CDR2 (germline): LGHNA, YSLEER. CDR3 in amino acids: CASSHGTGEYEQYF. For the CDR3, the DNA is TGCGCCAGCAGCCACGGGACAGGGGAATACGAGCAGTACTTC.

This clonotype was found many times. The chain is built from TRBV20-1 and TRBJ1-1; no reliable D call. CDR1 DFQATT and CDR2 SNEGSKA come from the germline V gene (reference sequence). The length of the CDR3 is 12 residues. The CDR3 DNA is TGCAGCCTAACCAGCCTGAACACTGAAGCTTTCTTT. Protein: CSLTSLNTEAFF.

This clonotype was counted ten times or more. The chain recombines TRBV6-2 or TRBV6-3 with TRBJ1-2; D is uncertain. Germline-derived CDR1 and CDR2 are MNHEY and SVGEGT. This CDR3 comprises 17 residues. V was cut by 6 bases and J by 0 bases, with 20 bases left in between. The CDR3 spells CASSPSTTGKTNYGYTF. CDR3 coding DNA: TGTGCCAGCAGCCCCTCCACGACGGGAAAAACTAACTATGGCTACACCTTC.

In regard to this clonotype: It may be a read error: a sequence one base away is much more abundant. CDR3 region: CASSTPPGQGNTKAFF. CDR3 in DNA: TGTGCCAGCAGCACTCCCCCGGGACAGGGAAACACTAAAGCTTTCTTT. The J gene is TRBJ1-1, the V gene TRBV7-2; 9 nucleotides line up with TRBD1. The CDR3 is 16 residues long. CDR1 SGHTA and CDR2 FQGNSA come from the germline V gene. Filled out from reference TRBV7-2 and TRBJ1-1, the complete variable domain reads GAGVSQSPSNKVTEKGKDVELRCDPISGHTALYWYRQSLGQGLEFLIYFQGNSAPDKSGLPSDRFSAERTGGSVSTLTIQRTQQEDSAVYLCASSTPPGQGNTKAFFGQGTRLTVV.

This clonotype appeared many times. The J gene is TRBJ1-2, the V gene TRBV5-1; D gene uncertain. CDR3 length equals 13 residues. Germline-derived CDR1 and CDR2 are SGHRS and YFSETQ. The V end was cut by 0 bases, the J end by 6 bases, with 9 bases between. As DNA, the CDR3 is TGCGCCAGCAGCTTGGGGACCGACAATGGCTACACCTTC. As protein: CASSLGTDNGYTF.

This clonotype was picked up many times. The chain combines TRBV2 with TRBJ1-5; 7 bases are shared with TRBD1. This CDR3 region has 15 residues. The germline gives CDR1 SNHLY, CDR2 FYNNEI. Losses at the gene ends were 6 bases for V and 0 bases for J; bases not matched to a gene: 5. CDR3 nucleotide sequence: TGTGCCAGCAGGTCCGGGACAGATAGCAATCAGCCCCAGCATTTT. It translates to CASRSGTDSNQPQHF.

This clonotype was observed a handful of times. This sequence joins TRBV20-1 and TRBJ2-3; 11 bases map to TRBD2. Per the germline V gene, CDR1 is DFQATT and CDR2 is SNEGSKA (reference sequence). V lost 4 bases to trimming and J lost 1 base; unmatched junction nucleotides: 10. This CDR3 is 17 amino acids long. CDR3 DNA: TGCAGTGCTACCTCTAGCGGGGGGCCCCTACGCACAGATACGCAGTATTTT. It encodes CSATSSGGPLRTDTQYF.

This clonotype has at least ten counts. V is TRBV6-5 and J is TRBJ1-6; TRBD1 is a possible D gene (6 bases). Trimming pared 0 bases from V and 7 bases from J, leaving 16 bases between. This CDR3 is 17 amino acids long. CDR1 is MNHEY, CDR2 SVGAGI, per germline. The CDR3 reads CASSYSPLAGANSPLHF. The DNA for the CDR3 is TGTGCCAGCAGTTACTCTCCCCTGGCAGGGGCCAATTCACCCCTCCACTTT.

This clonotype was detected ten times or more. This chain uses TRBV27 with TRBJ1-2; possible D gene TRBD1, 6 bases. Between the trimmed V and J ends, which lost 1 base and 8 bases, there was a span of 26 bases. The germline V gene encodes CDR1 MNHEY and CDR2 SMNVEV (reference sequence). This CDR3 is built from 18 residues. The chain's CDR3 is CASSLFAVSNRVPWGYTF. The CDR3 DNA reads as TGTGCCAGCAGTTTATTCGCCGTTTCAAACAGGGTGCCGTGGGGCTACACCTTC.

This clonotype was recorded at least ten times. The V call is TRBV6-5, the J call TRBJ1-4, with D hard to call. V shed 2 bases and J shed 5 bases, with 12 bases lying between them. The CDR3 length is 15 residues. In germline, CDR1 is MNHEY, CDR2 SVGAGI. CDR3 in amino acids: CASSYTLRRNEKLFF. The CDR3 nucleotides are TGTGCCAGCAGTTACACCCTACGGAGGAATGAAAAACTGTTTTTT.

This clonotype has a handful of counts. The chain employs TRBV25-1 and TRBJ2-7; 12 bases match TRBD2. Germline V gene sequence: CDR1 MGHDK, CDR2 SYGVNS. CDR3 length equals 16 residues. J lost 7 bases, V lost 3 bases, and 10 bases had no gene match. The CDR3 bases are TGTGCCAGCAGTGATTGGGGACTAGCGGGTGACGGGGAGCAGTACTTC. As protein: CASSDWGLAGDGEQYF.

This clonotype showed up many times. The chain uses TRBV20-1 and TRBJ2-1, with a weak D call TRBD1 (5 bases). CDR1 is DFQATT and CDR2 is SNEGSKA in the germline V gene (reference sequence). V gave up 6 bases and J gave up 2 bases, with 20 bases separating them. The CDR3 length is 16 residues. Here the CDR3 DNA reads TGCAGTGCCGCCCAAGTCAAGGCAGGGACCTACAATGAGCAGTTCTTC. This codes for CSAAQVKAGTYNEQFF.

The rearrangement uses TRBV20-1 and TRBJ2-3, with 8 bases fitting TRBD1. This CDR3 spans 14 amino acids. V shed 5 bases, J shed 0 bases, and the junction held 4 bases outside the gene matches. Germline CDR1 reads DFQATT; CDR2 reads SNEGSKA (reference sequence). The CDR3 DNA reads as TGCAGTGCTGGCCGGACAGGGAGCACAGATACGCAGTATTTT. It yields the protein CSAGRTGSTDTQYF.

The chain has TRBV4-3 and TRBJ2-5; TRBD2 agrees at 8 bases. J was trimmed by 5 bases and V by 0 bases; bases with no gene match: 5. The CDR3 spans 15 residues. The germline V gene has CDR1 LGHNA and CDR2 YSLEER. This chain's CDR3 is CASSQDIGGGETQYF. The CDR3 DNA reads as TGCGCCAGCAGCCAAGATATCGGGGGGGGCGAGACCCAGTACTTC.

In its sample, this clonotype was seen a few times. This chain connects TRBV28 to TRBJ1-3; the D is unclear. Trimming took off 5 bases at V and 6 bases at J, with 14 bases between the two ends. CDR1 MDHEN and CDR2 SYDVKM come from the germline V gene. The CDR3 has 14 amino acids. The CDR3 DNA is TGTGCCAGCAGTCCCCCTTTTAGCGAAAACACCATATATTTT. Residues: CASSPPFSENTIYF.

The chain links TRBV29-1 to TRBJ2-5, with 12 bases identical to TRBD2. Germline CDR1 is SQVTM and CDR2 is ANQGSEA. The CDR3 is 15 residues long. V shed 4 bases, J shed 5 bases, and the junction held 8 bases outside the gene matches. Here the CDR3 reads CSVALAGGPWETQYF. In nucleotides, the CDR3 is TGCAGCGTTGCCCTAGCGGGGGGGCCCTGGGAGACCCAGTACTTC.

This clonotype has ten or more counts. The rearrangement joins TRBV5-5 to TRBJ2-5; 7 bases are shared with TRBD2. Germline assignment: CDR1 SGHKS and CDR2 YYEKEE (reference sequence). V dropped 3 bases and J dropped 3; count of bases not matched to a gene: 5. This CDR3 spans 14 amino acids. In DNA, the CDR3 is TGTGCCAGCAGCTCGATGGGGGGGGAAGAGACCCAGTACTTC. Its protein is CASSSMGGEETQYF.

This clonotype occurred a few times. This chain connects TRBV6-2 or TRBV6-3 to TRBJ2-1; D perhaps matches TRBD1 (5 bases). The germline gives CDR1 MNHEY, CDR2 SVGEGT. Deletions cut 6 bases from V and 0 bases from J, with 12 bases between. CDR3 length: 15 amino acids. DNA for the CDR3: TGTGCCAGCAGCCTACAGGCCAACTCCTACAATGAGCAGTTCTTC. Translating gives CASSLQANSYNEQFF.

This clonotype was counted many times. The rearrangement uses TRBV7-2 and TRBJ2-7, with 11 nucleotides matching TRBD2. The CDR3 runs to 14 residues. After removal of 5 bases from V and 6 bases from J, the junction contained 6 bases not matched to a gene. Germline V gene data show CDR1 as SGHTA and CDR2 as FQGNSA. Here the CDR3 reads CASSAGTSGVEQYF. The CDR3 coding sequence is TGTGCCAGCAGCGCCGGGACTAGCGGAGTCGAGCAGTACTTC.

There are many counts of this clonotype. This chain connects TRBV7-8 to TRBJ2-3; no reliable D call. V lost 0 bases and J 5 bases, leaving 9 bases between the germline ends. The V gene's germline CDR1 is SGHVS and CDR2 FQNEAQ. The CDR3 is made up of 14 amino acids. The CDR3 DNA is TGTGCCAGCAGCTTAGCATTGGGGTTAGATACGCAGTATTTT. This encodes CASSLALGLDTQYF. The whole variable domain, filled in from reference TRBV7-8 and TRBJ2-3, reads GAGVSQSPRYKVAKRGQDVALRCDPISGHVSLFWYQQALGQGPEFLTYFQNEAQLDKSGLPSDRFFAERPEGSVSTLKIQRTQQEDSAVYLCASSLALGLDTQYFGPGTRLTVL.

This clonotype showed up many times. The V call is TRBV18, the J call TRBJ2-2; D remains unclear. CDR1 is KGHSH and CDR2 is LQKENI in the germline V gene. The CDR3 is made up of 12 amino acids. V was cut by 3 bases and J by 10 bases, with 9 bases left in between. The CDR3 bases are TGTGCCAGCTCACCGGGTTTGACGGAGCTGTTTTTT. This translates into CASSPGLTELFF.

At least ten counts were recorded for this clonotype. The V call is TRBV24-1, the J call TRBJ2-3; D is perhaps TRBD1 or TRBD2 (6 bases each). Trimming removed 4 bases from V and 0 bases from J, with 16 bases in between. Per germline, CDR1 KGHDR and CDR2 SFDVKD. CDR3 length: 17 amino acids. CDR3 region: CATSDPTWGASTDTQYF. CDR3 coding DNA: TGTGCCACCAGTGACCCGACCTGGGGGGCCAGCACAGATACGCAGTATTTT.

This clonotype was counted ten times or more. The CDR3, as DNA: TGTGCCAGCAGCCCCTACGGGACGGTCCAAGAGACCCAGTACTTC. Its translation is CASSPYGTVQETQYF. The J gene is TRBJ2-5, the V gene TRBV5-5; TRBD1 or TRBD2 may be the D gene (5 bases each). The length of the CDR3 is 15 residues. The germline V gene has CDR1 SGHKS and CDR2 YYEKEE (reference sequence). The germline V and J ends were trimmed by 4 bases and 1 base, with 14 bases remaining between them.

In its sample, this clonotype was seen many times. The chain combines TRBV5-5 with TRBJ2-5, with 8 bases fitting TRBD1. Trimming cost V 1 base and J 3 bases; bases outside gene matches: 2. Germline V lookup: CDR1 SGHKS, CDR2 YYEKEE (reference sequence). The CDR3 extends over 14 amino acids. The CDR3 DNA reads TGTGCCAGCAGCTTGCGGACAGGGAAAGAGACCCAGTACTTC. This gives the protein CASSLRTGKETQYF.